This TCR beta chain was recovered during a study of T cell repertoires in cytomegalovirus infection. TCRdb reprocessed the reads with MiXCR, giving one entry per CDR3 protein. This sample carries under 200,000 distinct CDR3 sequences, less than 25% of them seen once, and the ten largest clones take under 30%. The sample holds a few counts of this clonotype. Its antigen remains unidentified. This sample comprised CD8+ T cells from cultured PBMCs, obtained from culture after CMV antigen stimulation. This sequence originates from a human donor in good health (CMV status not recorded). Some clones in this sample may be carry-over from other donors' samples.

The CDR3 reads CASSLPPRTDYSNQPQHF. For the CDR3, the DNA is TGTGCCAGCAGCTTACCACCTCGGACAGATTATAGCAATCAGCCCCAGCATTTT. The chain joins TRBV7-6 to TRBJ1-5; D may be TRBD1 (6 bases). The CDR3 length is 18 residues. The germline gives CDR1 SGHVS, CDR2 FNYEAQ. V was shortened by 2 bases and J by 0 bases, with 17 bases between the two germline ends.